Sequencing of this T cell receptor beta chain was carried out in a study of CXCR3-negative and CXCR3-positive naive CD8 T cells. Study-wide background: The libraries yielded roughly 130 million TRB reads, about 1.5 +/- 0.3 million each. Notes on the study in general: Cryopreservation partially decreased CXCR3 expression, and most assays used fresh PBMCs. Comparably high diversity was seen in both naive subsets, and much lower diversity in memory CD8+ cells.

Naive CD8+ T cells were CD45RO-CCR7+CD27+CD95-. The authors prepared UMI-labeled TRB cDNA libraries by 5' RACE. With the 5' RACE reads reprocessed, TCRdb shows one record per CDR3 protein and no DNA. The ten most abundant clones cover 0.45% to 0.6% of a sample with over 100,000 distinct CDR3 sequences. Worth noting for this clonotype: The antigen is not known.

The CDR3 totals 16 residues. The germline V gene has CDR1 SGHRS and CDR2 YFSETQ. This rearrangement joins TRBV5-1 to TRBJ2-1; lacking DNA, the TRBD1 call made by TCRdb goes unchecked. Sequenced material: naive CXCR3- CD8+ T cells from blood. Specified subset: CD45RO-CCR7+CD27+CD95- naive CD8+ T cells lacking CXCR3 (TNR3-). The TCR comes from a human donor in good health. Some clones in this sample may be carry-over from other donors' samples. The CDR3 sequence: CASSPGDLGQGDEQFF.